The sequence of this T cell receptor beta chain was determined in a study of Graves' ophthalmopathy and Graves' hyperthyroidism. The overall study: At initial diagnosis, peripheral blood was obtained, and this preceded any treatment.

V lost 5 bases to trimming and J lost 7 bases, with 14 bases between them. CDR3 length equals 14 residues. Germline loops: CDR1 SGHTA, CDR2 FQGTGA. Amplifying from RNA transcripts, the study obtained TCR beta CDR3 regions. RT-PCR was first run with HTBI primers, then multiplex PCR in a second round. TCRdb reanalysed the multiplex PCR reads using MiXCR and keeps one entry per CDR3 protein. Altogether about 220,000 distinct CDR3 sequences are present, roughly 21% being singletons, with the ten largest covering roughly 40%. The study, taken as a whole, reports: Blood also harbored most expanded thyroid clonotypes above 0.001 frequency.

No donor had other autoimmune disease, uncontrolled infection, pregnancy or lactation. This clonotype was found many times. Its cognate antigen is unknown. The sequencing sample was made of peripheral blood. V and J are TRBV7-3 and TRBJ2-2, with D possibly matching TRBD1 (6 bases). The origin of this receptor is a woman between 50 and 59 years old with Graves' ophthalmopathy. In nucleotides, the CDR3 is TGTGCCAGCAGCGCACAACAGGGAGTCGGGGAGCTGTTTTTT. Encoded protein: CASSAQQGVGELFF.